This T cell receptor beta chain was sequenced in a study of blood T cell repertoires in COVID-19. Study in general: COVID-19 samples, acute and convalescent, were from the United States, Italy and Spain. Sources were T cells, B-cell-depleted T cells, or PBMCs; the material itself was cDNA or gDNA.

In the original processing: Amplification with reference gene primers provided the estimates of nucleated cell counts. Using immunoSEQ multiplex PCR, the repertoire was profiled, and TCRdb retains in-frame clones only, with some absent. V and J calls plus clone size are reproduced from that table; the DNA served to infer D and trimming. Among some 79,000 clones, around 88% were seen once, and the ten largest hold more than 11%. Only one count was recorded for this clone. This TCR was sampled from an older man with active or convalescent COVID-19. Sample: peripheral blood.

The CDR3 reads CASLRTGERDEQFF. Here the CDR3 DNA reads TGTGCCAGCCTTAGGACAGGGGAGAGGGATGAGCAGTTCTTC. The chain is built from TRBV6-4 and TRBJ2-1, with 9 bases lining up with TRBD1. The V gene end was trimmed by 8 bases and the J gene end by 8 bases; junction bases not matched to a gene: 10. This CDR3 comprises 14 residues. Per the germline V gene, CDR1 is MRHNA and CDR2 is SNTAGT.